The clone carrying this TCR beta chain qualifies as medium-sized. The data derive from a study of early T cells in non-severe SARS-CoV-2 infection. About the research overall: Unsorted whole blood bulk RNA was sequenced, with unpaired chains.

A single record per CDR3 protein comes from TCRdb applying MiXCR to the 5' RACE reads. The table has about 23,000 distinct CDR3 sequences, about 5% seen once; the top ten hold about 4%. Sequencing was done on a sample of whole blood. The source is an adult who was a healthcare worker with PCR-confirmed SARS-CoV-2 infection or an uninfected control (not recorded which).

CDR3 in amino acids: CASSLDRAQETQYF. The CDR3 bases are TGTGCCAGCAGTTTGGACAGGGCGCAAGAGACCCAGTACTTC. The V gene is TRBV11-3, the J gene TRBJ2-5, with 8 bases identical to TRBD1. J was trimmed by 2 bases and V by 6 bases; bases with no gene match: 5. This CDR3 region has 14 residues. CDR1 and CDR2 from the germline V gene are SGHNT and YENEEA.